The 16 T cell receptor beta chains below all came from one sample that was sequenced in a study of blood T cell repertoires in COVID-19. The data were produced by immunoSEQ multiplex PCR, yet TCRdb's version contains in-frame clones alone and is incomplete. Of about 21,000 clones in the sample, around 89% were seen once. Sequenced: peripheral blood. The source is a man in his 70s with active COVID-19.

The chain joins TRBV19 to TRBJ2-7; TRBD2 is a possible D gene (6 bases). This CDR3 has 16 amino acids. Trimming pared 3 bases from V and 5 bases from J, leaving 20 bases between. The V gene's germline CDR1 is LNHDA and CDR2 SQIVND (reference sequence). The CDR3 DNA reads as TGTGCCAGTAGTATTTCCGGGGGTGTGGATCGGAACGAGCAGTACTTC. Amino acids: CASSISGGVDRNEQYF. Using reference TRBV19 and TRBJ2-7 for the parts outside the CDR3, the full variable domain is DGGITQSPKYLFRKEGQNVTLSCEQNLNHDAMYWYRQDPGQGLRLIYYSQIVNDFQKGDIAEGYSVSREKKESFPLTVTSAQKNPTAFYLCASSISGGVDRNEQYFGPGTRLTVT.

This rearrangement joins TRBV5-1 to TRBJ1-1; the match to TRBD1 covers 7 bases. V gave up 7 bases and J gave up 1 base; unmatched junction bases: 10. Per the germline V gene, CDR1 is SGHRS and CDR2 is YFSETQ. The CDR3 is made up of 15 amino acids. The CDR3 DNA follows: TGCGCCAGCTTCGAAAAGACAGGGAGGAACACTGAAGCTTTCTTT. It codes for CASFEKTGRNTEAFF.

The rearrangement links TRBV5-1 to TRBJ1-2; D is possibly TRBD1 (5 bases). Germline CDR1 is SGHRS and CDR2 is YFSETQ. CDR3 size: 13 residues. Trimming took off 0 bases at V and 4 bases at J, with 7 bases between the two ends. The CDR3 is CASSLARGYGYTF. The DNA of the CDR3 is TGCGCCAGCAGCTTGGCTAGGGGCTATGGCTACACCTTC.

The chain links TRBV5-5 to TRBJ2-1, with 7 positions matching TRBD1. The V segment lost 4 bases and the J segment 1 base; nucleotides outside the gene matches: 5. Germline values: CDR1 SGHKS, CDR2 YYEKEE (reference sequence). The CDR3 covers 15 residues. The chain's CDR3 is CASSQGQLSYNEQFF. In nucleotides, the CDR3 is TGTGCCAGCAGCCAGGGACAGCTTTCCTACAATGAGCAGTTCTTC.

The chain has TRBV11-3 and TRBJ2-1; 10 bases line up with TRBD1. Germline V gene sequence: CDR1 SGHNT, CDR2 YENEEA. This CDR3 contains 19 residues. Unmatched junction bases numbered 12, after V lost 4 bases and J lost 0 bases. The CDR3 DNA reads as TGTGCCAGCAGCTCCTTCCGGGACAGGGGACCCCTCTCCTACAATGAGCAGTTCTTC. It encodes CASSSFRDRGPLSYNEQFF.

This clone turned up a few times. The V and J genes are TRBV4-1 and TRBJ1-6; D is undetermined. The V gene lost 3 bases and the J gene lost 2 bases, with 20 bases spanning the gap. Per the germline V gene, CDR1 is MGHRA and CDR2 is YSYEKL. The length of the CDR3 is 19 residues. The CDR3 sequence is CASSQRPTVGETYNSPLHF. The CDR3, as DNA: TGCGCCAGCAGCCAGAGACCCACAGTGGGAGAAACCTATAATTCACCCCTCCACTTT.

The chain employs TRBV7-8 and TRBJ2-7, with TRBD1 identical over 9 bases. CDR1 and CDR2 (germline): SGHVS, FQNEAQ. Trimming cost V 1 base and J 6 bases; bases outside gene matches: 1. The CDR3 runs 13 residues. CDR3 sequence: CASSLVDRGEQYF. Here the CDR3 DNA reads TGTGCCAGCAGCTTAGTGGACAGGGGCGAGCAGTACTTC.

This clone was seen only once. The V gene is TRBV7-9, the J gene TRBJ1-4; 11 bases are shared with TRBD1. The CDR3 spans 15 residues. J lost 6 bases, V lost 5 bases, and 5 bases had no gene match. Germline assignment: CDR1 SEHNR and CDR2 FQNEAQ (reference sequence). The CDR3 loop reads CASSLWTGGDEKLFF. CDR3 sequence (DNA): TGTGCCAGCAGCCTATGGACAGGGGGCGATGAAAAACTGTTTTTT.

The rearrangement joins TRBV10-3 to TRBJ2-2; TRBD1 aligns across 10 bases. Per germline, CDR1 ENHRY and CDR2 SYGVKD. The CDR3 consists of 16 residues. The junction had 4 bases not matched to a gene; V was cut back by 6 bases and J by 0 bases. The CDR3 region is CAISRTGGSNTGELFF. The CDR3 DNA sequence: TGTGCCATCAGCCGGACAGGGGGATCGAACACCGGGGAGCTGTTTTTT.

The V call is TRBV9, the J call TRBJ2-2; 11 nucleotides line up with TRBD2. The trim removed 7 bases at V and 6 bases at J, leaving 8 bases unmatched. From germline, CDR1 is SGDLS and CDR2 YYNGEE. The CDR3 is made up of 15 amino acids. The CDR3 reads CASRGSGGAAGELFF. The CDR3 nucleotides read TGTGCCAGCCGGGGTAGCGGGGGGGCCGCCGGGGAGCTGTTTTTT. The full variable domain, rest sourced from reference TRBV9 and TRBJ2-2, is DSGVTQTPKHLITATGQRVTLRCSPRSGDLSVYWYQQSLDQGLQFLIQYYNGEERAKGNILERFSAQQFPDLHSELNLSSLELGDSALYFCASRGSGGAAGELFFGEGSRLTVL.

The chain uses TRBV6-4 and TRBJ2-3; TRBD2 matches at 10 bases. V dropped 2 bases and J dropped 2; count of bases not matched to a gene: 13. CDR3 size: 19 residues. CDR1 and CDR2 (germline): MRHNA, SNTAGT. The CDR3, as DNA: TGTGCCAGCAGTGACCCCACTAGCGGGGTTGATATTATCACAGATACGCAGTATTTT. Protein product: CASSDPTSGVDIITDTQYF.

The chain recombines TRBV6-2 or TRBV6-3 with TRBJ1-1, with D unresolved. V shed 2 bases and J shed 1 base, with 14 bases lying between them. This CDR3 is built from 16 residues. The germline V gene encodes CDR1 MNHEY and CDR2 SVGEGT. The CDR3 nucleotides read TGTGCCAGCAGTTACCTTTATCACACCCCGAACACTGAAGCTTTCTTT. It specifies CASSYLYHTPNTEAFF.

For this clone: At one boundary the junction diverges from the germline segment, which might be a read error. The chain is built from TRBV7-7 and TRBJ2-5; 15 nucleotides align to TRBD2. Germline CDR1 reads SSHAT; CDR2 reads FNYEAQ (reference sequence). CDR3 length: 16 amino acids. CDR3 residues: CASSTGTSGGIETQYF. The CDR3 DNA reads TGTGCTAGCAGCACAGGGACTAGCGGGGGGATAGAGACCCAGTACTTC.

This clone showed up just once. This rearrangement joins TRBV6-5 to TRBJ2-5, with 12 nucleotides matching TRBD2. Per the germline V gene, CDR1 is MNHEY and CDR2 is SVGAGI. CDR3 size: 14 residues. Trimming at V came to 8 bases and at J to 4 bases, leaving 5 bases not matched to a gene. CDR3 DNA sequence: TGTGCCAGCGCCAAACTAGCGGGAGGAGAGACCCAGTACTTC. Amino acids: CASAKLAGGETQYF.

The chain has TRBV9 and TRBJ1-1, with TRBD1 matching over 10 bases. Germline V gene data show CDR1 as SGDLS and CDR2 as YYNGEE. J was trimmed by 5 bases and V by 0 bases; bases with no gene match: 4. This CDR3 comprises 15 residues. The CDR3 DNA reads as TGTGCCAGCAGCGTAGGGGGACAGGGGTGGACTGAAGCTTTCTTT. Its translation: CASSVGGQGWTEAFF.

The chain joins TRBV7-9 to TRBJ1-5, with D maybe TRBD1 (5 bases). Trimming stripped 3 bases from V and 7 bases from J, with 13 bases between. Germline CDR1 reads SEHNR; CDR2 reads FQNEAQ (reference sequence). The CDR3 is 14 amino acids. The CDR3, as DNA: TGTGCCAGCAGCTTGGGGCGGCAGGGACAGCCCCAGCATTTT. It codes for CASSLGRQGQPQHF.